The 26 T cell receptor beta chains below come from one sample, sequenced in a study of long-term antiretroviral therapy in people with HIV. The authors ran the immunoSEQ assay, v3.0, at survey level. The table came from immunoSEQ multiplex PCR; TCRdb's copy has only in-frame clones and leaves some out. The table includes about 33,000 clones, approximately 96% detected once. This specimen consisted of unsorted PBMCs, obtained roughly 6.4 years after starting antiretroviral therapy. The receptors were gathered from a young man with HIV.

The chain links TRBV5-1 to TRBJ2-7, with 7 bases matching TRBD1. The CDR3 covers 14 residues. With V trimmed by 2 bases and J by 3 bases, 5 bases remained unmatched. Germline V gene data show CDR1 as SGHRS and CDR2 as YFSETQ. The CDR3 loop reads CASSFRTGVYEQYF. The CDR3 nucleotides read TGCGCCAGCAGCTTTAGGACAGGCGTCTACGAGCAGTACTTC. Variable domain in full (rest from reference TRBV5-1 and TRBJ2-7): KAGVTQTPRYLIKTRGQQVTLSCSPISGHRSVSWYQQTPGQGLQFLFEYFSETQRNKGNFPGRFSGRQFSNSRSEMNVSTLELGDSALYLCASSFRTGVYEQYFGPGTRLTVT.

CDR3 in DNA: TGTGCCAGCAGAAATTCCCACGAGCAGTACTTC. This encodes CASRNSHEQYF. The chain links TRBV6-5 to TRBJ2-7, with unresolved D. Looked up from germline, CDR1 is MNHEY and CDR2 is SVGAGI. The CDR3 spans 11 residues. The germline V and J ends were trimmed by 6 bases and 5 bases, with 8 bases remaining between them.

The count of this clone is one. The chain carries TRBV5-4 and TRBJ1-2; the D is unclear. Germline-derived CDR1 and CDR2 are SGHNT and YYREEE (reference sequence). The V gene lost 2 bases and the J gene lost 3 bases, with 11 bases spanning the gap. The CDR3 loop spans 14 amino acids. CDR3 DNA: TGTGCCAGCAGCTTCGTCGGTATCGACTATGGCTACACCTTC. Translated, it gives CASSFVGIDYGYTF.

The chain couples TRBV7-9 to TRBJ1-2, with 8 bases matching TRBD1. The CDR3 consists of 14 residues. CDR1 and CDR2 (germline): SEHNR, FQNEAQ (reference sequence). V lost 4 bases, J lost 7 bases, and 8 bases stayed unmatched. CDR3 amino acids: CASSSNRGSGGYTF. In DNA form, the CDR3 reads TGTGCCAGCAGCTCAAACAGGGGGAGCGGTGGCTACACCTTC.

This clone has only one observation. Written as DNA, the CDR3 is TGTGCCAGCAGCGTAGCAGGGGCTGGGACTGAAGCTTTCTTT. Its protein product is CASSVAGAGTEAFF. The chain carries TRBV9 and TRBJ1-1, with D perhaps TRBD1 (6 bases). Trimming removed 0 bases at V and 5 bases at J, with 11 bases between. The V gene's germline CDR1 is SGDLS and CDR2 YYNGEE. The CDR3 extends over 14 amino acids.

This sequence joins TRBV13 and TRBJ1-1; the D gene is possibly TRBD1 (5 bases). V was trimmed by 6 bases and J by 1 base, leaving 21 bases between them. CDR1 and CDR2 from the germline V gene are PRHDT and FYEKMQ (reference sequence). CDR3 length: 17 amino acids. The CDR3 loop reads CASRNSEKGPANTEAFF. The CDR3 region has the DNA TGTGCCAGCAGAAATTCCGAAAAGGGACCTGCGAACACTGAAGCTTTCTTT.

V and J are TRBV6-1 and TRBJ2-2; D is perhaps TRBD2 (6 bases). CDR3 length equals 14 residues. Looked up from germline, CDR1 is MNHNS and CDR2 is SASEGT. V dropped 8 bases and J dropped 4 bases, with 14 bases sitting between them. The CDR3 loop is CASGRLSGTGELFF. The DNA for the CDR3 is TGTGCCAGCGGGAGGCTATCGGGCACCGGGGAGCTGTTTTTT.

The chain combines TRBV15 with TRBJ2-7, with D perhaps being TRBD1 or TRBD2 (5 bases each). The CDR3 contains 14 residues. The V gene's germline CDR1 is LNHNV and CDR2 YYDKDF (reference sequence). Trimming took off 4 bases at V and 2 bases at J, with 12 bases between the two ends. The CDR3 DNA reads TGTGCCACCAGCACCTTGGGGGTCACCTACGAGCAGTACTTC. Translation gives CATSTLGVTYEQYF.

The chain uses TRBV9 and TRBJ2-2; D tentatively fits TRBD1 or TRBD2 (5 bases each). This CDR3 has 14 amino acids. V lost 0 bases, J lost 7 bases, and 10 bases lay in between. In germline, CDR1 is SGDLS, CDR2 YYNGEE. The chain's CDR3 is CASSVVAGSGELFF. CDR3 bases: TGTGCCAGCAGCGTAGTGGCAGGGAGCGGGGAGCTGTTTTTT. The full variable domain, its missing parts supplied by reference TRBV9 and TRBJ2-2, is DSGVTQTPKHLITATGQRVTLRCSPRSGDLSVYWYQQSLDQGLQFLIQYYNGEERAKGNILERFSAQQFPDLHSELNLSSLELGDSALYFCASSVVAGSGELFFGEGSRLTVL.

V gene TRBV30 combines with J gene TRBJ2-1, with 9 bases lining up with TRBD2. The germline V gene has CDR1 GTSNPN and CDR2 SVGIG (reference sequence). V trimming: 2 bases; J trimming: 6 bases; junction bases outside the gene matches: 8. The CDR3 covers 15 residues. CDR3 protein: CAWSSGTSSFNEQFF. The CDR3 bases are TGTGCCTGGAGTTCCGGGACTAGCTCATTCAATGAGCAGTTCTTC.

The chain couples TRBV7-9 to TRBJ1-2, with no clear D. Per the germline V gene, CDR1 is SEHNR and CDR2 is FQNEAQ (reference sequence). Trimming left V 6 bases short and J 4 bases short, with 12 bases between. The CDR3 runs to 13 residues. The CDR3 nucleotides read TGTGCCAGCAGTTCTATGGTTATCTATGGCTACACCTTC. It yields the protein CASSSMVIYGYTF.

This clone was detected once. The V and J genes are TRBV4-2 and TRBJ2-1; D may be TRBD2 (5 bases). Trimming took off 0 bases at V and 6 bases at J, with 27 bases between the two ends. The length of the CDR3 is 20 residues. The germline CDR1 and CDR2 sequences are LGHNA and YNFKEQ. The DNA of the CDR3 is TGTGCCAGCAGCCAAGACGCGTTCCCTGTTAGGACCGAGCGGAGCAATGAGCAGTTCTTC. It codes for CASSQDAFPVRTERSNEQFF.

The chain employs TRBV28 and TRBJ1-2; D call uncertain. The germline V and J ends were trimmed by 2 bases and 8 bases, with 6 bases remaining between them. The CDR3 sequence is 11 residues long. CDR1 and CDR2 (germline): MDHEN, SYDVKM. The CDR3 DNA follows: TGTGCCAGCAGTTTAGGACTGGGCTACACCTTC. Translating gives CASSLGLGYTF.

The rearrangement uses TRBV15 and TRBJ2-2; D is unclear. The CDR3 loop spans 13 amino acids. In germline, CDR1 is LNHNV, CDR2 YYDKDF (reference sequence). Trimming took off 3 bases at V and 2 bases at J, with 4 bases between the two ends. Here the CDR3 reads CATSRTNTGELFF. The CDR3 DNA reads as TGTGCCACCAGCAGGACTAACACCGGGGAGCTGTTTTTT.

The gene calls are TRBV30 and TRBJ1-2, with D maybe TRBD1 (5 bases). This CDR3 has 11 amino acids. The germline V gene has CDR1 GTSNPN and CDR2 SVGIG (reference sequence). Trimming stripped 4 bases from V and 4 bases from J, with 7 bases between. CDR3: CAWMTAYGYTF. CDR3 bases: TGTGCCTGGATGACAGCCTATGGCTACACCTTC. The whole variable domain, filled in from reference TRBV30 and TRBJ1-2, reads SQTIHQWPATLVQPVGSPLSLECTVEGTSNPNLYWYRQAAGRGLQLLFYSVGIGQISSEVPQNLSASRPQDRQFILSSKKLLLSDSGFYLCAWMTAYGYTFGSGTRLTVV.

This chain uses TRBV9 with TRBJ2-1; 11 nucleotides line up with TRBD2. The CDR3 totals 17 residues. Germline-derived CDR1 and CDR2 are SGDLS and YYNGEE. The V and J ends lost 4 bases and 5 bases, in that order; junction bases with no gene match: 11. The CDR3 bases are TGTGCCAGCAGCCGATCGGTGGGGACTAGCGGAAACAATGAGCAGTTCTTC. It yields the protein CASSRSVGTSGNNEQFF.

This clone was seen a single time. The chain links TRBV7-9 to TRBJ2-1; D possibly corresponds to TRBD1 (8 bases). The CDR3 loop spans 13 amino acids. CDR1 and CDR2 from the germline V gene are SEHNR and FQNEAQ (reference sequence). Trimming left V 8 bases short and J 13 bases short, with 21 bases between. The CDR3 spells CASVHRGGPAQFF. CDR3 in DNA: TGTGCCAGCGTACACAGGGGGGGACCCGCCCAGTTCTTC.

This clone came up once. The chain carries TRBV4-3 and TRBJ2-1; 11 positions match TRBD2. The CDR3 has 15 residues. CDR1 is LGHNA and CDR2 is YSLEER in the germline V gene. V was clipped by 0 bases and J by 7 bases; unmatched bases: 2. CDR3 region: CASSQERTSGNEQFF. The DNA for the CDR3 is TGCGCCAGCAGCCAAGAACGGACTAGCGGGAATGAGCAGTTCTTC.

This chain uses TRBV4-1 with TRBJ1-1; 7 nucleotides match TRBD1. The germline V gene has CDR1 MGHRA and CDR2 YSYEKL. This CDR3 comprises 15 residues. V trimming: 4 bases; J trimming: 1 base; junction bases outside the gene matches: 6. CDR3 bases: TGCGCCAGCAGCCTTGCGGACAGGCAGAACACTGAAGCTTTCTTT. Translating it yields CASSLADRQNTEAFF.

The rearrangement joins TRBV4-1 to TRBJ1-5; possibly TRBD1 for D (6 bases). Trimming pared 7 bases from V and 0 bases from J, leaving 16 bases between. CDR3 size: 16 residues. Germline CDR1 is MGHRA and CDR2 is YSYEKL. The CDR3 DNA sequence: TGCGCCAGCACCGCCGGGGGCCCCAATAGCAATCAGCCCCAGCATTTT. Its translation is CASTAGGPNSNQPQHF.

This sequence joins TRBV4-1 and TRBJ2-5; 7 bases are shared with TRBD2. CDR1 and CDR2 from the germline V gene are MGHRA and YSYEKL. J lost 4 bases, V lost 1 base, and 9 bases had no gene match. CDR3 length equals 16 residues. CDR3 bases: TGCGCCAGCAGCCAAGTGGCGGGACTAATTTCAGAGACCCAGTACTTC. It translates to CASSQVAGLISETQYF.

This clone was detected once. This rearrangement joins TRBV4-3 to TRBJ1-2; 7 bases agree with TRBD1. The length of the CDR3 is 16 residues. Germline V gene sequence: CDR1 LGHNA, CDR2 YSLEER. V trimming: 0 bases; J trimming: 6 bases; junction bases outside the gene matches: 10. The CDR3 DNA reads TGCGCCAGCAGCCAAGACCGGACAGGCCCGCAGGATGGCTACACCTTC. This encodes CASSQDRTGPQDGYTF.

This chain joins TRBV4-1 and TRBJ2-2, with D unclear. Germline V gene data show CDR1 as MGHRA and CDR2 as YSYEKL. The V end was cut by 3 bases, the J end by 3 bases, with 5 bases between. The CDR3 has 13 amino acids. The CDR3 spells CASSHRYTGELFF. The CDR3 DNA follows: TGCGCCAGCAGCCACAGATACACCGGGGAGCTGTTTTTT.

The J gene is TRBJ1-1, the V gene TRBV7-2, with D possibly TRBD1 on 5 matching bases. Trimming took off 3 bases at V and 7 bases at J, with 15 bases between the two ends. This CDR3 region has 14 residues. Germline V gene lookup returns CDR1 SGHTA and CDR2 FQGNSA. The CDR3 sequence is CASSFTALRGEAFF. In DNA, the CDR3 is TGTGCCAGCAGCTTTACGGCCCTAAGGGGTGAAGCTTTCTTT.

The J gene is TRBJ2-1, the V gene TRBV15; 14 bases are a match to TRBD2. V trimming: 6 bases; J trimming: 7 bases; junction bases outside the gene matches: 5. This CDR3 spans 15 amino acids. Germline V gene data show CDR1 as LNHNV and CDR2 as YYDKDF (reference sequence). CDR3: CATRETSGGVNEQFF. The CDR3 region has the DNA TGTGCCACCAGAGAGACTAGCGGGGGGGTTAATGAGCAGTTCTTC.

In the case of this clone: The DNA is omitted, as the CDR3 cannot be located on it reliably, and the CDR3 follows TCRdb's listing. J is TRBJ2-1 and V is TRBV20-1; the DNA was not compared with TRBD1, the D call given in the table. With termini counted, the CDR3 has 11 amino acids. From germline, CDR1 is DFQATT and CDR2 SNEGSKA (reference sequence). CDR3 sequence reads: CSASVGQGNFF.